This T cell receptor beta chain stems from a study of CD8 T cells in ankylosing spondylitis. In making TCR beta libraries, quantitative 5'-RACE with molecular barcodes was used. Via MiXCR, TCRdb re-called the 5' RACE reads, giving one row per CDR3 protein. The sample lists around 390,000 distinct CDR3 sequences, approximately 20% occurring once. Study results and caveats: There were earlier reports of some motif variants in reactive arthritis synovial fluid and blood. Ankylosing spondylitis blood seemed to carry a telltale TCR beta motif made of several highly homologous variants.

Of note for this clonotype: Antigen specificity is unknown.

This receptor was identified in a male donor with ankylosing spondylitis. Specimen: blood, either unsorted or a sorted T cell fraction (not recorded which).

In DNA, the CDR3 is TGCAGCGTTGCCGCATTACAGGCCCGCACAGATACGCAGTATTTT. This gives the protein CSVAALQARTDTQYF. The J gene is TRBJ2-3, the V gene TRBV29-1, with D perhaps TRBD1 (5 bases). CDR1 is SQVTM, CDR2 ANQGSEA, per germline. V was shortened by 4 bases and J by 1 base, with 15 bases between the two germline ends. The CDR3 runs to 15 residues.